The T cell receptor beta chain under discussion was sequenced for a study of T cells in Graves' hyperthyroidism and ophthalmopathy. Stable Graves' hyperthyroidism denoted no ophthalmopathy progression over 18 months. Patients with uncontrolled infections, other autoimmune diseases, pregnancy or lactation were excluded. There were TCR beta CDR3 regions amplified from RNA transcripts. A set of HTBI primers served as the primers for a first-round RT-PCR of the TCR CDR3. TCRdb reprocessed the multiplex PCR reads via MiXCR and lists one record per CDR3 protein. The data contain around 690,000 distinct CDR3 sequences, roughly 17% of them singletons. A few counts support this clonotype. The CDR3 sequence is 17 residues long. V was pared by 2 bases and J by 12 bases, with 16 bases of the junction left unmatched. CDR1 is SGHRS, CDR2 YFSETQ, per germline.

The sequence was collected from a man in his forties or fifties with Graves' hyperthyroidism. This chain links TRBV5-1 with TRBJ2-1; 11 nucleotides agree with TRBD2. The specimen was blood. CDR3 amino acids: CASSLPRLAGRGMLQFF. In DNA, the CDR3 is TGCGCCAGCAGCTTACCTCGACTAGCGGGAAGGGGAATGTTGCAGTTCTTC.